These 10 T cell receptor beta chains came from one sample sequenced in a study of identical twins. Each CDR3 protein is one row after TCRdb ran MiXCR on the 5' RACE reads. The data contain about 300,000 distinct CDR3 sequences, over 9% of them seen just once; the ten biggest clones take up just over 7%. The data also belong to a second study, concerning yellow fever vaccine responses in identical twins.

The material sequenced was CD8+ T cells sorted from blood. The origin of the receptors is a woman younger than 30 in good health.

Many counts were recorded for this clonotype. V usage is TRBV29-1 and J usage is TRBJ1-1; the D gene is possibly TRBD1 (5 bases). The CDR3 is made up of 13 amino acids. Germline V lookup: CDR1 SQVTM, CDR2 ANQGSEA. Trimming took 6 bases from V and 7 from J, leaving 18 bases between them. CDR3 in amino acids: CSVRTMGQFEAFF. CDR3 sequence (DNA): TGCAGCGTCCGAACTATGGGGCAGTTTGAAGCTTTCTTT.

This clonotype was counted only a few times. The J gene is TRBJ2-1, the V gene TRBV12-3 or TRBV12-4; TRBD2 is a possible D gene (5 bases). V lost 1 base to trimming and J lost 0 bases, with 25 bases between them. The CDR3 extends over 21 amino acids. CDR3 in amino acids: CASSLGGSGRRSGSSYNEQFF. The DNA of the CDR3 is TGTGCCAGCAGTTTAGGCGGCTCCGGACGTAGAAGCGGAAGCTCCTACAATGAGCAGTTCTTC.

This clonotype was seen only a few times. The gene calls are TRBV5-5 and TRBJ2-2, with D unclear. V lost 7 bases, J lost 4 bases, and 8 bases lay in between. The germline CDR1 and CDR2 sequences are SGHKS and YYEKEE (reference sequence). The CDR3 sequence is 12 residues long. CDR3: CASDHGTGELFF. For the CDR3, the DNA is TGTGCCAGCGACCACGGCACCGGGGAGCTGTTTTTT.

CDR3 amino acids: CASSLIGNLETQYF. The CDR3 region has the DNA TGTGCCAGCAGCTTAATAGGGAACTTGGAGACCCAGTACTTC. V usage is TRBV7-9 and J usage is TRBJ2-5; no firm D call. The CDR3 loop spans 14 amino acids. Germline V gives CDR1 SEHNR, CDR2 FQNEAQ (reference sequence). V gave up 2 bases and J gave up 5 bases, with 12 bases separating them.

The gene calls are TRBV7-6 and TRBJ2-3; D gene ambiguous. Between the trimmed V and J ends, which lost 4 bases and 2 bases, there was a span of 13 bases. The CDR3 sequence is 15 residues long. Germline loops: CDR1 SGHVS, CDR2 FNYEAQ. CDR3 in amino acids: CASSSGLTPTDTQYF. The DNA of the CDR3 is TGTGCCAGCAGCTCCGGCCTGACTCCCACAGATACGCAGTATTTT.

This chain uses TRBV10-3 with TRBJ2-1; weak D call: TRBD2 (5 bases). In germline, CDR1 is ENHRY, CDR2 SYGVKD. The CDR3 runs to 15 residues. Trimming removed 2 bases from V and 5 bases from J, with 13 bases in between. CDR3 protein: CAISEDSGVNNEQFF. The CDR3 DNA reads as TGTGCCATCAGTGAGGACTCCGGGGTAAACAATGAGCAGTTCTTC.

This clonotype was counted ten times or more. The V call is TRBV7-2, the J call TRBJ2-7; either TRBD1 or TRBD2 may supply D (6 bases each). In germline, CDR1 is SGHTA, CDR2 FQGNSA. V lost 7 bases to trimming and J lost 2 bases, with 18 bases between them. This CDR3 has 15 amino acids. CDR3 bases: TGTGCCAGCACCTCCCTGGAGGGGGAAACCTACGAGCAGTACTTC. Translated: CASTSLEGETYEQYF.

This chain's CDR3 is CASSFGGGSETQYF. CDR3 coding DNA: TGTGCCAGCAGTTTTGGGGGCGGGAGTGAGACCCAGTACTTC. This chain uses TRBV27 with TRBJ2-5; maybe TRBD2 (7 bases). The ends were cut back, 3 bases at V and 5 bases at J, with 13 bases in the middle. CDR3 length: 14 amino acids. The germline V gene encodes CDR1 MNHEY and CDR2 SMNVEV (reference sequence).

V is TRBV4-1 and J is TRBJ2-7; possibly TRBD1 for D (5 bases). Trimming pared 4 bases from V and 7 bases from J, leaving 14 bases between. From germline, CDR1 is MGHRA and CDR2 YSYEKL. This CDR3 has 13 amino acids. CDR3 in amino acids: CASSPSTVSEQYF. The CDR3 region has the DNA TGCGCCAGCAGCCCCTCGACAGTATCAGAGCAGTACTTC.

As concerns this clonotype: One end of the junction fails to match germline, which may point to a read error. The J gene is TRBJ1-1, the V gene TRBV11-2; no reliable D call. CDR1 and CDR2 (germline): SGHAT, FQNNGV. This CDR3 spans 16 amino acids. The CDR3 DNA sequence: TGTGCCAGCAGCCGAAGTTTTGGTGCAGTAAACACTGAAGCTGTCTTT. It specifies CASSRSFGAVNTEAVF.